Following are 24 T cell receptor beta chains from one sample sequenced in a study of response to subunit inactivated influenza vaccine. TCRdb redid the calling of the RT-PCR reads with MiXCR, one entry per CDR3 protein. The table lists fewer than 800,000 distinct CDR3 sequences, approximately 15% of them singletons, with 11% in the top ten. The material was PBMCs from blood, obtained 12 days after vaccination. The receptors come from a man between 50 and 59 years old who received an inactivated influenza vaccine.

This clonotype was seen at least ten times. This sequence joins TRBV25-1 and TRBJ2-5; D not certain. V lost 0 bases, J lost 2 bases, and 7 bases lay in between. Germline V lookup: CDR1 MGHDK, CDR2 SYGVNS. This CDR3 has 14 amino acids. Here the CDR3 DNA reads TGTGCCAGCAGTGAATATAAGTCACAAGAGACCCAGTACTTC. Residues: CASSEYKSQETQYF.

This chain connects TRBV5-1 to TRBJ2-1; 7 bases align to TRBD1. Per the germline V gene, CDR1 is SGHRS and CDR2 is YFSETQ. The CDR3 contains 15 residues. V was clipped by 4 bases and J by 2 bases; unmatched bases: 6. CDR3 nucleotide sequence: TGCGCCAGCAGCCAGACAGGGAGTACCTACAATGAGCAGTTCTTC. Its translation: CASSQTGSTYNEQFF.

This clonotype has ten or more counts. V and J are TRBV7-2 and TRBJ2-1; 10 nucleotides line up with TRBD1. The CDR3 totals 15 residues. Germline CDR1 and CDR2: SGHTA and FQGNSA. The V segment lost 8 bases and the J segment 6 bases; nucleotides outside the gene matches: 10. The CDR3 loop is CASRIRQGASNEQFF. CDR3 nucleotide sequence: TGTGCCAGCCGAATTCGACAGGGGGCGTCCAATGAGCAGTTCTTC. The complete variable domain, with remaining parts taken from reference TRBV7-2 and TRBJ2-1, reads GAGVSQSPSNKVTEKGKDVELRCDPISGHTALYWYRQSLGQGLEFLIYFQGNSAPDKSGLPSDRFSAERTGGSVSTLTIQRTQQEDSAVYLCASRIRQGASNEQFFGPGTRLTVL.

With regard to this clonotype: A much larger clone differs by one base, so this may be a read error. The chain is built from TRBV12-3 or TRBV12-4 and TRBJ2-3; D is possibly TRBD2 (5 bases). V was pared by 7 bases and J by 0 bases, with 17 bases between. The CDR3 spans 16 residues. The CDR3 loop is CASTSTGIVSTDTQYF. The CDR3 DNA reads as TGTGCCAGCACCTCGACCGGGATCGTCAGCACAGATACGCAGTATTTT.

This clonotype was picked up a small number of times. The chain combines TRBV20-1 with TRBJ1-1; D is undetermined. The CDR3 is 13 amino acids. From germline, CDR1 is DFQATT and CDR2 SNEGSKA (reference sequence). The germline V and J ends were trimmed by 3 bases and 4 bases, with 12 bases remaining between them. CDR3 sequence reads: CSASLRILTEAFF. In DNA form, the CDR3 reads TGCAGTGCTAGTCTTCGGATACTCACTGAAGCTTTCTTT.

The chain combines TRBV18 with TRBJ2-5, with D tentatively TRBD2 (5 bases). The CDR3 contains 15 residues. From germline, CDR1 is KGHSH and CDR2 LQKENI. The V end was cut by 0 bases, the J end by 1 base, with 9 bases between. The CDR3: CASSPPGRSQETQYF. CDR3 bases: TGTGCCAGCTCACCACCGGGGAGATCCCAAGAGACCCAGTACTTC.

The chain uses TRBV6-5 and TRBJ1-1, with 12 bases aligning to TRBD1. Trimming took 2 bases from V and 5 from J; bases not matched to a gene: 6. CDR1 and CDR2 from the germline V gene are MNHEY and SVGAGI. The CDR3 contains 16 residues. CDR3 nucleotide sequence: TGTGCCAGCAGTTACGGGACAGGGGGCGCAGGAACTGAAGCTTTCTTT. This gives the protein CASSYGTGGAGTEAFF.

The chain couples TRBV6-1 to TRBJ2-2; 8 bases line up with TRBD2. The ends lost 6 bases at V and 4 bases at J; junction bases unmatched: 10. CDR3 length: 16 amino acids. Germline V CDR1 and CDR2: MNHNS, SASEGT. CDR3 sequence reads: CASSRKAGVSTGELFF. As DNA, the CDR3 is TGTGCCAGCAGCCGTAAAGCGGGAGTGAGCACCGGGGAGCTGTTTTTT.

This clonotype has a handful of counts. The rearrangement joins TRBV10-3 to TRBJ1-2, with unresolved D. Trimming stripped 0 bases from V and 8 bases from J, with 19 bases between. Per germline, CDR1 ENHRY and CDR2 SYGVKD. The CDR3 contains 16 residues. The CDR3 protein is CAISESELIGSSGYTF. CDR3 coding DNA: TGTGCCATCAGTGAGTCGGAGTTGATTGGATCAAGCGGCTACACCTTC.

This clonotype was observed many times. The chain employs TRBV7-9 and TRBJ2-7; 9 bases agree with TRBD1. Trimming took 6 bases from V and 4 from J; bases not matched to a gene: 7. Germline values: CDR1 SEHNR, CDR2 FQNEAQ (reference sequence). The CDR3 is made up of 14 amino acids. The CDR3 sequence: CASSTGGFGYEQYF. CDR3 DNA: TGTGCCAGCAGTACAGGGGGCTTTGGGTACGAGCAGTACTTC.

The V gene is TRBV7-2, the J gene TRBJ1-5; 9 positions match TRBD1. V dropped 4 bases and J dropped 2; count of bases not matched to a gene: 3. The CDR3 extends over 15 amino acids. Germline values: CDR1 SGHTA, CDR2 FQGNSA. The CDR3 DNA sequence: TGTGCCAGCAGCTGGGACAGGGCGGGCAATCAGCCCCAGCATTTT. This encodes CASSWDRAGNQPQHF.

This clonotype was observed a handful of times. V usage is TRBV20-1 and J usage is TRBJ1-2, with D unresolved. V shed 0 bases and J shed 9 bases, with 17 bases lying between them. The CDR3 has 14 residues. Germline CDR1 and CDR2: DFQATT and SNEGSKA (reference sequence). The CDR3 region has the DNA TGCAGTGCTAGAGACTCTTGGTCGGGAGGCAGCTACACCTTC. Its protein is CSARDSWSGGSYTF.

V usage is TRBV24-1 and J usage is TRBJ2-3, with TRBD2 matching over 8 bases. The CDR3 is 14 amino acids. J gave up 6 bases and V 3 bases, and 4 bases lay outside the gene matches. Looked up from germline, CDR1 is KGHDR and CDR2 is SFDVKD. This CDR3 reads CATSDPGGRDTQYF. The CDR3, as DNA: TGTGCCACCAGTGATCCGGGAGGGAGGGATACGCAGTATTTT.

The chain carries TRBV18 and TRBJ2-7, with D possibly being TRBD1 (5 bases). The V and J ends lost 0 bases and 2 bases respectively, with 8 bases between them. Germline-derived CDR1 and CDR2 are KGHSH and LQKENI. The CDR3 covers 14 residues. In DNA, the CDR3 is TGTGCCAGCTCACCACCGCAGGGAACCTACGAGCAGTACTTC. As protein: CASSPPQGTYEQYF.

The genes are TRBV10-3 and TRBJ2-3, with 8 bases matching TRBD2. The CDR3 extends over 15 amino acids. The V segment lost 7 bases and the J segment 3 bases; nucleotides outside the gene matches: 9. Germline assignment: CDR1 ENHRY and CDR2 SYGVKD. The CDR3 region is CAINAGGGGTDTQYF. CDR3 nucleotide sequence: TGTGCCATCAATGCGGGAGGAGGAGGAACAGATACGCAGTATTTT.

Points on this clonotype: This may come from a read error, since a much larger clone is one base off. Lacking the conserved final phenylalanine or tryptophan, this CDR3 likely reflects a read error. The chain joins TRBV12-3 or TRBV12-4 to TRBJ2-5, with 7 bases identical to TRBD1. CDR3 size: 13 residues. After removal of 4 bases from V and 7 bases from J, the junction contained 6 bases not matched to a gene. The CDR3 DNA sequence: TGTGCCAGCAGTTCCCTGACAGGGCGGACCCAGTACTCC. Translating it yields CASSSLTGRTQYS.

There are a few counts of this clonotype. The rearrangement links TRBV4-2 to TRBJ2-1, with D possibly TRBD2 on 6 matching bases. This CDR3 has 15 residues. V gave up 0 bases and J gave up 9 bases, with 15 bases separating them. CDR1 LGHNA and CDR2 YNFKEQ come from the germline V gene. CDR3 amino acids: CASSQDLRDGSEQFF. The CDR3 DNA reads TGTGCCAGCAGCCAAGATCTAAGGGACGGGAGTGAGCAGTTCTTC.

There are many counts of this clonotype. CDR3 coding DNA: TGTGCCAGCTCTTGGGCGACGGGTCAAGAGACCCAGTACTTC. Translating gives CASSWATGQETQYF. This chain connects TRBV2 to TRBJ2-5; D call uncertain. The CDR3 length is 14 residues. Germline CDR1 reads SNHLY; CDR2 reads FYNNEI. Trimming took off 8 bases at V and 2 bases at J, with 15 bases between the two ends.

The rearrangement links TRBV7-2 to TRBJ2-1; 9 positions agree with TRBD1. Losses at the gene ends were 2 bases for V and 5 bases for J; bases not matched to a gene: 1. This CDR3 is built from 14 residues. From germline, CDR1 is SGHTA and CDR2 FQGNSA. DNA of the CDR3: TGTGCCAGCAGCTTAAGGGACAGGGACAATGAGCAGTTCTTC. As protein: CASSLRDRDNEQFF. Together with reference TRBV7-2 and TRBJ2-1, the CDR3 gives the full variable domain: GAGVSQSPSNKVTEKGKDVELRCDPISGHTALYWYRQSLGQGLEFLIYFQGNSAPDKSGLPSDRFSAERTGGSVSTLTIQRTQQEDSAVYLCASSLRDRDNEQFFGPGTRLTVL.

This chain joins TRBV29-1 and TRBJ1-6; D perhaps matches TRBD1 (6 bases). Germline V gives CDR1 SQVTM, CDR2 ANQGSEA. The V end lost 5 bases, the J end lost 5 bases, and 10 bases lay between the germline ends. This CDR3 is built from 13 residues. CDR3 in DNA: TGCAGCGTTCAGACAGGCGATAATTCACCCCTCCACTTT. This translates into CSVQTGDNSPLHF.

The chain joins TRBV18 to TRBJ2-7; D is uncertain. CDR3 length equals 14 residues. Trimming took 3 bases from V and 0 from J, leaving 9 bases between them. Per the germline V gene, CDR1 is KGHSH and CDR2 is LQKENI. The CDR3 region has the DNA TGTGCCAGCTCACCCCTTCGTGGCTCCTACGAGCAGTACTTC. It yields the protein CASSPLRGSYEQYF.

On this clonotype: One end of the junction does not line up with germline, which may come from a read error. The gene calls are TRBV6-2 or TRBV6-3 and TRBJ1-1; weak D call: TRBD1 (6 bases). The germline CDR1 and CDR2 sequences are MNHEY and SVGEGT. This CDR3 region has 13 residues. CDR3 nucleotide sequence: TGTGCCAGCAGTTACCCTCAGGCGGGGGGCACCTACTTT. Translating it yields CASSYPQAGGTYF.

In this sample, this clonotype turned up a few times. The chain carries TRBV7-9 and TRBJ2-1; TRBD1 matches at 7 bases. Germline CDR1 and CDR2: SEHNR and FQNEAQ (reference sequence). The trim removed 6 bases at V and 5 bases at J, leaving 10 bases unmatched. This CDR3 region has 15 residues. The DNA for the CDR3 is TGTGCCAGCAGGGAAATTCAAGGGGGCCACAATGAGCAGTTCTTC. Its protein product is CASREIQGGHNEQFF. Together with reference TRBV7-9 and TRBJ2-1, the CDR3 gives the full variable domain: DTGVSQNPRHKITKRGQNVTFRCDPISEHNRLYWYRQTLGQGPEFLTYFQNEAQLEKSRLLSDRFSAERPKGSFSTLEIQRTEQGDSAMYLCASREIQGGHNEQFFGPGTRLTVL.

This clonotype has a handful of counts. The chain combines TRBV7-2 with TRBJ2-3; TRBD2 agrees at 7 bases. CDR3 size: 17 residues. V trimming: 2 bases; J trimming: 4 bases; junction bases outside the gene matches: 12. Germline V gives CDR1 SGHTA, CDR2 FQGNSA. The DNA of the CDR3 is TGTGCCAGCAGCTTAACCTCAGGACTAGTTCTCCCAGATACGCAGTATTTT. Translated, it gives CASSLTSGLVLPDTQYF.